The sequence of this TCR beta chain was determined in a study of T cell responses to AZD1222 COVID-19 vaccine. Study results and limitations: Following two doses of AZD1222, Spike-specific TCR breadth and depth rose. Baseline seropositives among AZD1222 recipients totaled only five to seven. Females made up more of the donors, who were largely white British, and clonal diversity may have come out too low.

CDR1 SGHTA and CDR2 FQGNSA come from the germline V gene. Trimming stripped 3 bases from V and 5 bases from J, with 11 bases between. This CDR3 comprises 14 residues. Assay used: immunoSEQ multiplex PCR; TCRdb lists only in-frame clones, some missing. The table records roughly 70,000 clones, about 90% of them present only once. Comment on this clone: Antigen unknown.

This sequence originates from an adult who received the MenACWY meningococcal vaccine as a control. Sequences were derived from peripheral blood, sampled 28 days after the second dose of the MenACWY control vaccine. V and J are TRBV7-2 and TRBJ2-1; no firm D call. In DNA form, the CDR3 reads TGTGCCAGCAGCTTTGTAGATCCTAACAATGAGCAGTTCTTC. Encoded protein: CASSFVDPNNEQFF.